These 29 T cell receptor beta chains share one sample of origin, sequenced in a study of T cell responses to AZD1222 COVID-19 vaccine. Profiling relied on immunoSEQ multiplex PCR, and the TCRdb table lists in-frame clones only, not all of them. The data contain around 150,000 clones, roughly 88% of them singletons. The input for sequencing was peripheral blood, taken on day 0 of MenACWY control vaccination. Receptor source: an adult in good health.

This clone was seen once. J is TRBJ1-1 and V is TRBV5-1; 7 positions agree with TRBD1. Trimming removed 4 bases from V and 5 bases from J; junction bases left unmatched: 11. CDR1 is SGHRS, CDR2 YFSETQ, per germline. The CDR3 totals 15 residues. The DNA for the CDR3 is TGCGCCAGCAGCCTGGAGGGGGCCCTGAGAACTGAAGCTTTCTTT. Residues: CASSLEGALRTEAFF.

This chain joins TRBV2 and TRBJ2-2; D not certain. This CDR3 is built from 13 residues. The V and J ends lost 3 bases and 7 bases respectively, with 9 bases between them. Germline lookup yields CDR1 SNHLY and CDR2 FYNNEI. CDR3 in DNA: TGTGCCAGCAGTGAGGAAATGAACGGGGAGCTGTTTTTT. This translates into CASSEEMNGELFF.

CDR3 bases: TGTGCCAGCAGACTGACGTCAACTAATGAAAAACTGTTTTTT. This gives the protein CASRLTSTNEKLFF. V is TRBV5-6 and J is TRBJ1-4; D not resolved. Deletions cut 5 bases from V and 0 bases from J, with 8 bases between. The CDR3 is 14 residues long. The germline V gene encodes CDR1 SGHDT and CDR2 YYEEEE.

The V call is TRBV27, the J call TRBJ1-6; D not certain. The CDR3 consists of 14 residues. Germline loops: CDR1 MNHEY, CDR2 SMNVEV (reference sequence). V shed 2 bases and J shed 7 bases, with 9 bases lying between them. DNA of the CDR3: TGTGCCAGCAGTTTAAAGCTTCCAAATTCACCCCTCCACTTT. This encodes CASSLKLPNSPLHF.

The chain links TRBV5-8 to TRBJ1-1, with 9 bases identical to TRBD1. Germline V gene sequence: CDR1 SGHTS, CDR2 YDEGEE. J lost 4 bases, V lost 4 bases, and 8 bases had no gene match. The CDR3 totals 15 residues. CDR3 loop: CASSPGQGLGTEAFF. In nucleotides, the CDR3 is TGTGCCAGCAGCCCGGGACAGGGATTGGGCACTGAAGCTTTCTTT.

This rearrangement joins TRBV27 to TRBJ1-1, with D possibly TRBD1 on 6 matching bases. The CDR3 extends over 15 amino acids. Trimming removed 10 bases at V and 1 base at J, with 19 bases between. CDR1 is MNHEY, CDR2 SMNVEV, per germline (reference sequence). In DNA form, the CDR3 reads TGTGCCATACTACAACGGGGGGCTTGGAACACTGAAGCTTTCTTT. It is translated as CAILQRGAWNTEAFF.

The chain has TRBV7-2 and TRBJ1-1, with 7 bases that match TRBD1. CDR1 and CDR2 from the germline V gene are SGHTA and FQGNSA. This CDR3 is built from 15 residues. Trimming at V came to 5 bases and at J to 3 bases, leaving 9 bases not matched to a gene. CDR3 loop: CASSALTGTDTEAFF. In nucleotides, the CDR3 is TGTGCCAGCAGCGCCTTAACCGGGACAGACACTGAAGCTTTCTTT.

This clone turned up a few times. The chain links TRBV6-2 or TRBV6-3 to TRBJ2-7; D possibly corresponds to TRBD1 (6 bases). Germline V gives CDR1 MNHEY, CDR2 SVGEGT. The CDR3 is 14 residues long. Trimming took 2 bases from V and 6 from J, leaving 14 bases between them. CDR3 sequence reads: CASSYRTDSPEQYF. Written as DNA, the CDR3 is TGTGCCAGCAGTTACAGGACAGACTCCCCCGAGCAGTACTTC.

The CDR3 protein is CASLGTGYNQPQHF. The CDR3 DNA sequence: TGTGCCAGCCTTGGGACAGGGTATAATCAGCCCCAGCATTTT. The chain has TRBV6-5 and TRBJ1-5, with 9 bases lining up with TRBD1. CDR3 length: 14 amino acids. CDR1 and CDR2 from the germline V gene are MNHEY and SVGAGI. Trimming removed 8 bases from V and 4 bases from J; junction bases left unmatched: 6.

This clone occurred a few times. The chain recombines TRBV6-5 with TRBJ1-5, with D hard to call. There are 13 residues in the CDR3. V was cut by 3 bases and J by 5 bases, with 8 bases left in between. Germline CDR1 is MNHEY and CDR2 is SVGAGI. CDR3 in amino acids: CASSYLRDQPQHF. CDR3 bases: TGTGCCAGCAGTTATCTTCGGGATCAGCCCCAGCATTTT.

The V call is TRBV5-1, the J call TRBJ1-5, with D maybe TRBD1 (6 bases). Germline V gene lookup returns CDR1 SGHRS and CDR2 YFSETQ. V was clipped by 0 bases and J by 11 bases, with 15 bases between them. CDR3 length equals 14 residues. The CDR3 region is CASSLDGGPSAQHF. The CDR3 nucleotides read TGCGCCAGCAGCTTGGATGGGGGGCCGTCGGCCCAGCATTTT.

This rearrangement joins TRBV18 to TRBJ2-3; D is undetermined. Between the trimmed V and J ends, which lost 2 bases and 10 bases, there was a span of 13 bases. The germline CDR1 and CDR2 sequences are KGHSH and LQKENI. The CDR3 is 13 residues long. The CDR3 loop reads CASSPDRNVAQYF. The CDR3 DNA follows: TGTGCCAGCTCACCAGACCGAAATGTCGCGCAGTATTTT.

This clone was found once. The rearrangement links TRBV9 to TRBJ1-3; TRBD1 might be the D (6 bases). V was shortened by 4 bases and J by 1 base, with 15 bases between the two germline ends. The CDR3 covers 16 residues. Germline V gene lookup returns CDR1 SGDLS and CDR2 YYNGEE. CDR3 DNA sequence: TGTGCCAGCAGCCGAGACCCAGGGGAATCTGGAAACACCATATATTTT. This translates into CASSRDPGESGNTIYF.

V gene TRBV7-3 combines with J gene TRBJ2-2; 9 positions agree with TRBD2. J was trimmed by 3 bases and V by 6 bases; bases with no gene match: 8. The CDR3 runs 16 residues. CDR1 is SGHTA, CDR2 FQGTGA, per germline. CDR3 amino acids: CASRLGVAGDTGELFF. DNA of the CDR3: TGTGCCAGCAGACTAGGGGTAGCGGGAGACACCGGGGAGCTGTTTTTT.

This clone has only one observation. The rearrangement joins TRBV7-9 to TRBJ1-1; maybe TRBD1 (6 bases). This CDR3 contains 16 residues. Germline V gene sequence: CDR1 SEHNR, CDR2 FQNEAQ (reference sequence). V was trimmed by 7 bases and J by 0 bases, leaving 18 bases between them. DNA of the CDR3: TGTGCCAGCATCCCCTCAGAGGGACACCTGAACACTGAAGCTTTCTTT. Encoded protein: CASIPSEGHLNTEAFF. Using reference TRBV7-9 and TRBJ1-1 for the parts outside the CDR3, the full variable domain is DTGVSQNPRHKITKRGQNVTFRCDPISEHNRLYWYRQTLGQGPEFLTYFQNEAQLEKSRLLSDRFSAERPKGSFSTLEIQRTEQGDSAMYLCASIPSEGHLNTEAFFGQGTRLTVV.

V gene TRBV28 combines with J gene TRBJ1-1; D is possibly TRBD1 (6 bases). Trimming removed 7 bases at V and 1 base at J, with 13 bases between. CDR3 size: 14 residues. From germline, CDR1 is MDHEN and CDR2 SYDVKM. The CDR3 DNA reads TGTGCCAGCATGACCAGACAGGAGAACACTGAAGCTTTCTTT. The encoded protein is CASMTRQENTEAFF.

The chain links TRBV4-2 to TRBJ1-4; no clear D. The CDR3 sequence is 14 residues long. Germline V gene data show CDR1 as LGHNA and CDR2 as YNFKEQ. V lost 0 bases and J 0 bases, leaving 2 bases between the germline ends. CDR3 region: CASSQDATNEKLFF. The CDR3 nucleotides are TGTGCCAGCAGCCAAGACGCAACTAATGAAAAACTGTTTTTT.

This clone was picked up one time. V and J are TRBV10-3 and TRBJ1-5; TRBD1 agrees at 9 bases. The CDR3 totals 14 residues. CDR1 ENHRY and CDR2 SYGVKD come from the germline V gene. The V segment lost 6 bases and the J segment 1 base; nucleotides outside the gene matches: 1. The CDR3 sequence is CAIRGTGSNQPQHF. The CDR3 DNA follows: TGTGCCATCAGGGGGACAGGGAGCAATCAGCCCCAGCATTTT.

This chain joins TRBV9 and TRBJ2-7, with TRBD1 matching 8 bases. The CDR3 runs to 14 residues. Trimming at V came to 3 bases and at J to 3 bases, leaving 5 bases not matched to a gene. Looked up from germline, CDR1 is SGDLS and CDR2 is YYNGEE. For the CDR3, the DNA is TGTGCCAGCAGCGCGACAGGGGCGAGCTACGAGCAGTACTTC. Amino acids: CASSATGASYEQYF.

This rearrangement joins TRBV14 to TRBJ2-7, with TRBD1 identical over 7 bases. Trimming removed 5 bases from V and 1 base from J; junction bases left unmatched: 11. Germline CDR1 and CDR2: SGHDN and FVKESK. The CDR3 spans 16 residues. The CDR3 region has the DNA TGTGCCAGCAGCGACCAACAGGGGCCAAGATCCTACGAGCAGTACTTC. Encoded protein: CASSDQQGPRSYEQYF. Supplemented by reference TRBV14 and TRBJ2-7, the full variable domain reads EAGVTQFPSHSVIEKGQTVTLRCDPISGHDNLYWYRRVMGKEIKFLLHFVKESKQDESGMPNNRFLAERTGGTYSTLKVQPAELEDSGVYFCASSDQQGPRSYEQYFGPGTRLTVT.

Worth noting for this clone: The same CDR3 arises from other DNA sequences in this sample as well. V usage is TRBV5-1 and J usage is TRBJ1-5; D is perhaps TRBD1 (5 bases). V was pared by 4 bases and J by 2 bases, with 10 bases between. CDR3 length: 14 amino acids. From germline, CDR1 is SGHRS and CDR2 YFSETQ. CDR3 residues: CASSPGTGNQPQHF. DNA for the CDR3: TGCGCCAGCAGCCCAGGGACCGGCAATCAGCCCCAGCATTTT.

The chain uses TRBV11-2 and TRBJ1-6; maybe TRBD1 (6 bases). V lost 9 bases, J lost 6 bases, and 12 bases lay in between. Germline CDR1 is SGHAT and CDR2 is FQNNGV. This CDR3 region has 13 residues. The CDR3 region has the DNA TGTGCCAGTGCACCAGGGGTTAATTCACCCCTCCACTTT. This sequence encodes CASAPGVNSPLHF.

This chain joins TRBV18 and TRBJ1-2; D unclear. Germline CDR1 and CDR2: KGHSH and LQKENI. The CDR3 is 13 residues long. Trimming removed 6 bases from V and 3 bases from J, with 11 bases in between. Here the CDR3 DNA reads TGTGCCAGCTCGTCAGGAGTGGACTATGGCTACACCTTC. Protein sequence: CASSSGVDYGYTF.

CDR3 region: CASRPGQDWGEAFF. CDR3 DNA: TGTGCCAGCAGACCTGGACAGGATTGGGGTGAAGCTTTCTTT. The chain couples TRBV7-2 to TRBJ1-1, with 7 bases aligning to TRBD1. CDR3 length: 14 amino acids. The germline gives CDR1 SGHTA, CDR2 FQGNSA. With V trimmed by 6 bases and J by 7 bases, 11 bases remained unmatched.

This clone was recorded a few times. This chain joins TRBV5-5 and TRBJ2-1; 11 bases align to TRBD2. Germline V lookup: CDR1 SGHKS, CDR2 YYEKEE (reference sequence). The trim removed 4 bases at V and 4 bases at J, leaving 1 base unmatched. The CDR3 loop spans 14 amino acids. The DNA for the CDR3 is TGTGCCAGCAGCGGGACTAGCGGATACAATGAGCAGTTCTTC. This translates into CASSGTSGYNEQFF.

This CDR3 is CASTSPDAGKFTEAFF. In nucleotides, the CDR3 is TGTGCCAGCACCTCTCCGGATGCAGGAAAATTCACTGAAGCTTTCTTT. The V and J genes are TRBV7-9 and TRBJ1-1; D unresolved. This CDR3 is built from 16 residues. CDR1 and CDR2 (germline): SEHNR, FQNEAQ (reference sequence). V was cut by 7 bases and J by 4 bases, with 22 bases left in between. Full variable domain (missing parts from reference TRBV7-9 and TRBJ1-1): DTGVSQNPRHKITKRGQNVTFRCDPISEHNRLYWYRQTLGQGPEFLTYFQNEAQLEKSRLLSDRFSAERPKGSFSTLEIQRTEQGDSAMYLCASTSPDAGKFTEAFFGQGTRLTVV.

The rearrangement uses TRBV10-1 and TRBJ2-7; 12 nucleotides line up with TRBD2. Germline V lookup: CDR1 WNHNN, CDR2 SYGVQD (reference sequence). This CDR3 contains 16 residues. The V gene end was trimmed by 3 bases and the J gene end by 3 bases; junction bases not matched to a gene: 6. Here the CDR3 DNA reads TGCGCCAGCAGTGACCCTCCTAGCGGGGGGGACTACGAGCAGTACTTC. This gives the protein CASSDPPSGGDYEQYF.

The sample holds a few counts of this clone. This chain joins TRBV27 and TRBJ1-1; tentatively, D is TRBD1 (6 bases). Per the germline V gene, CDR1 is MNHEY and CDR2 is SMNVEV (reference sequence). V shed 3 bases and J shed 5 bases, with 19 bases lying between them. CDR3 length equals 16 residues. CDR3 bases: TGTGCCAGCAGTTTTTTACCTGGGCAGGGGAGGACTGAAGCTTTCTTT. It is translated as CASSFLPGQGRTEAFF.

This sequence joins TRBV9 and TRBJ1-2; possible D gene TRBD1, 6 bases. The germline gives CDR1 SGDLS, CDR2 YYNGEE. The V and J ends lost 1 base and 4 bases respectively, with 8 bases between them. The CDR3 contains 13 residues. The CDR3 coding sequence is TGTGCCAGCAGCGTAACAGGGACCTATGGCTACACCTTC. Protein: CASSVTGTYGYTF.